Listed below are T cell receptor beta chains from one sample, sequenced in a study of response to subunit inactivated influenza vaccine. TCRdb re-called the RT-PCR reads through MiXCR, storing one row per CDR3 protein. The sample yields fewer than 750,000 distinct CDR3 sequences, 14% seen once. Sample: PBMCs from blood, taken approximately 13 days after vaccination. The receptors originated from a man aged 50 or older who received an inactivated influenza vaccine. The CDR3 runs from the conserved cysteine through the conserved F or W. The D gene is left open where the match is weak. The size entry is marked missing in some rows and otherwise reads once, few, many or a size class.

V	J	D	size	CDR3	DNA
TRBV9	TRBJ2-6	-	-	CASSPHYSGANVLTF	TGTGCCAGCAGCCCACACTACTCTGGGGCCAACGTCCTGACTTTC
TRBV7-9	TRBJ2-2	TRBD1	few	CASSLRGRSFGELFF	TGTGCCAGCAGCCTGAGGGGGCGCAGTTTCGGGGAGCTGTTTTTT
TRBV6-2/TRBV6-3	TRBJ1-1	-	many	CASSYSTGYDLF	TGTGCCAGCAGTTACTCGACCGGTTATGATCTCTTT
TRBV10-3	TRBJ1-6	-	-	CAISDRSSYNSPLHF	TGTGCCATCAGTGACAGGAGCTCCTATAATTCACCCCTCCACTTT
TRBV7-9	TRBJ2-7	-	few	CASVSGTFRSYEQYF	TGTGCCAGCGTCTCGGGGACTTTCAGATCCTACGAGCAGTACTTC
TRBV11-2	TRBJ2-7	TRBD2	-	CASSPPGTSGGHEQYF	TGTGCCAGCAGCCCACCAGGGACTAGCGGGGGCCACGAGCAGTACTTC
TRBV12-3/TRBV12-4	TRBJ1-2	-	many	CASSFDRAYGYTF	TGTGCCAGCAGTTTTGACCGTGCCTATGGCTACACCTTC
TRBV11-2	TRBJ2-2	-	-	CASSHPAGQGTNTGELFF	TGTGCCAGCAGCCACCCAGCAGGGCAGGGGACGAACACCGGGGAGCTGTTTTTT
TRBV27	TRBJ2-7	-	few	CASRGDGKYEQYF	TGTGCCAGCAGGGGGGACGGGAAATACGAGCAGTACTTC
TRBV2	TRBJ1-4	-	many	CASSERQARGEKLFF	TGTGCCAGCAGCGAGAGACAGGCGAGAGGTGAAAAACTGTTTTTT
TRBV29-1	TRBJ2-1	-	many	CSGAGRGSYNEQFF	TGCAGCGGGGCGGGCAGGGGTTCCTACAATGAGCAGTTCTTC
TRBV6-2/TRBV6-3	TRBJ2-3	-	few	CASSLDFSVTDTQYF	TGTGCCAGCAGCCTCGACTTTTCGGTCACAGATACGCAGTATTTT
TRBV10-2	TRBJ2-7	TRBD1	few	CASSLDRDQQYF	TGCGCCAGCTCCCTAGACAGGGATCAGCAGTACTTC
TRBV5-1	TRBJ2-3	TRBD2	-	CASSFSGTSGGYTDTQYF	TGCGCCAGCAGCTTCTCTGGGACTAGCGGGGGTTACACAGATACGCAGTATTTT
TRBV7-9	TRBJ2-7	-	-	CASSPHRLVPYEQYF	TGTGCCAGCAGCCCCCACAGGTTGGTTCCCTACGAGCAGTACTTC
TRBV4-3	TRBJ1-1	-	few	CASSQDEGQNTEAFF	TGCGCCAGCAGCCAAGATGAAGGGCAGAACACTGAAGCTTTCTTT
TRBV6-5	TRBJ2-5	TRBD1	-	CARSYAGQGAMVTQYF	TGTGCCAGAAGTTACGCCGGACAGGGGGCGATGGTGACCCAGTACTTC
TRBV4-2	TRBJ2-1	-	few	CASSQEGRGSGNEQFF	TGTGCCAGCAGCCAAGAAGGTAGGGGTAGCGGCAATGAGCAGTTCTTC
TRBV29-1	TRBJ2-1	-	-	CSVERGFHNEQFF	TGCAGCGTGGAACGGGGTTTCCACAATGAGCAGTTCTTC
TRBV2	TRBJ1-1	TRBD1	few	CASSDRQGGTEAFF	TGTGCCAGCAGTGACAGACAGGGGGGCACTGAAGCTTTCTTT
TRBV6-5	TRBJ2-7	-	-	CASSYSGQGQSEQYF	TGTGCCAGCAGTTACTCAGGTCAGGGGCAGAGCGAGCAGTACTTC
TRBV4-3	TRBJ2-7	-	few	CASSRSIVSESYEQYF	TGCGCCAGCAGCCGATCCATTGTTAGCGAGTCCTACGAGCAGTACTTC